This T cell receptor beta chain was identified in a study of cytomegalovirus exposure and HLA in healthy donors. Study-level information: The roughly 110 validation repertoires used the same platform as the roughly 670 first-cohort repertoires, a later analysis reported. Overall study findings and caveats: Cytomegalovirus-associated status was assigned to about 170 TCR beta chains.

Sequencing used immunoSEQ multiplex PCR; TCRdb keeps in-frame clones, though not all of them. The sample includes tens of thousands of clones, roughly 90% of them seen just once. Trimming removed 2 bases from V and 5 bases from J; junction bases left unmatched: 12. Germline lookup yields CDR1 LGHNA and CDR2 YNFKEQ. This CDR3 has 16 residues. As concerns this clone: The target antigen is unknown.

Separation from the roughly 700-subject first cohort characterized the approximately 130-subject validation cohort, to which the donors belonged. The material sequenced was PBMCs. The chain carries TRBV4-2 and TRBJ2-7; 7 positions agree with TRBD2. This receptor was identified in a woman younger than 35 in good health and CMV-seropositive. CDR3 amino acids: CASSQSTSDAVHEQYF. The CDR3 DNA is TGTGCCAGCAGCCAATCCACTAGCGACGCCGTCCACGAGCAGTACTTC.